This T cell receptor (beta chain) was captured in a study of monozygotic twins with cystic fibrosis. In the study overall: Libraries were built from three micrograms of fragmented DNA using roughly 14 PCR cycles.

Some clones are missing from TCRdb's copy, which holds only in-frame ones; the method was immunoSEQ multiplex PCR. The sample lists about 9,600 clones; 98% were seen once. Germline trimming cut 4 bases from V and 7 bases from J; bases unmatched to any gene: 9. There are 15 residues in the CDR3. CDR1 MGHDK and CDR2 SYGVNS come from the germline V gene. The receptor was isolated from a girl aged 2-15 years with cystic fibrosis. The chain couples TRBV25-1 to TRBJ1-2; TRBD1 matches at 10 bases. Sequencing was done on a sample of blood. CDR3 protein: CASSGSTTGGRGYTF. CDR3 sequence (DNA): TGTGCCAGCAGTGGTTCCACGACAGGGGGCCGTGGCTACACCTTC.